This T cell receptor beta chain was recorded in a study of blood T cell repertoires in COVID-19. The CDR3 is 15 amino acids. Germline trimming cut 3 bases from V and 7 bases from J; bases unmatched to any gene: 4. The V gene's germline CDR1 is KGHSH and CDR2 LQKENI. In the original processing: The assay estimated nucleated cells by amplifying reference gene primers. Some clones are missing from TCRdb's copy, which holds only in-frame ones; the method was immunoSEQ multiplex PCR. That table furnishes V, J and clone size, whereas the DNA furnished D and trimming. This sample has around 150,000 clones, with about 80% found just once.

The receptor was isolated from a human donor in a cohort sampled during active COVID-19. The chain has TRBV18 and TRBJ2-3; 13 positions match TRBD2. Material for sequencing was peripheral blood. The CDR3 DNA is TGTGCCAGCTCACCCGGACTAGCGGGGGCTTATACGCAGTATTTT. It yields the protein CASSPGLAGAYTQYF.